This T cell receptor beta chain was identified during a study of blood T cells in healthy people across ages. Through a sample-barcoded 5' primer and a J-beta primer mix, a second PCR was run for 7 to 11 cycles. A single record per CDR3 protein comes from TCRdb applying MiXCR to the 5' RACE reads. The sample carries roughly 1,000,000 distinct CDR3 sequences, 20% to 25% recorded once. Germline-derived CDR1 and CDR2 are SGHAT and FQNNGV. The CDR3 has 14 amino acids. The sample was also linked to a second study, of T cells of mothers and their children.

The sequenced sample was blood. V is TRBV11-2 and J is TRBJ2-1; D is perhaps TRBD1 or TRBD2 (6 bases each). The J call may be incorrect, as the DNA end agrees better with TRBJ2-5. This TCR derives from a girl under 10 years old in good health. The CDR3 bases are TGTGCCAGCAGCCTAAGGGGGGTAGGAGAGACCCAGTACTTC. It encodes CASSLRGVGETQYF.